The following is a T cell receptor (beta chain) sequence with its context. Its target is not known. The V gene end was trimmed by 1 base and the J gene end by 3 bases; junction bases not matched to a gene: 5. The CDR3 consists of 15 residues. The germline CDR1 and CDR2 sequences are SGHAT and FQNNGV. These data are taken from a study of cytomegalovirus exposure and HLA in healthy donors. Study-wide results and limits: Reportedly, cytomegalovirus status was diagnosed with high sensitivity and specificity.

Researchers ran the PCR with 60 Vbeta and 13 Jbeta primers. Generated by immunoSEQ multiplex PCR, the TCRdb table keeps only in-frame clones and is missing some. This sample has roughly 160,000 clones, with about four fifths found just once. This sequence originates from a woman in her 50s in good health and CMV-seronegative. The chain recombines TRBV11-2 with TRBJ2-7; 8 bases match TRBD2. The material sequenced was PBMCs. Written as DNA, the CDR3 is TGTGCCAGCAGCTTAGGCCCCGGGGGGGTCTACGAGCAGTACTTC. It encodes CASSLGPGGVYEQYF.